This T cell receptor (beta chain) originates from a study of blood T cell repertoires in COVID-19. Study context: Sources were T cells, B-cell-depleted T cells, or PBMCs; the material itself was cDNA or gDNA.

Generated by immunoSEQ multiplex PCR, the TCRdb table keeps only in-frame clones and is missing some. Of 70,000 to 80,000 clones in the sample, 82% were seen once. CDR1 and CDR2 (germline): LNHDA, SQIVND (reference sequence). Unmatched junction bases numbered 2, after V lost 1 base and J lost 4 bases. The CDR3 contains 14 residues. The rearrangement links TRBV19 to TRBJ1-1; TRBD1 aligns across 8 bases. This clonotype originated in a man between 45 and 60 years old with acute or convalescent COVID-19. Material for sequencing was peripheral blood. The CDR3 bases are TGTGCCAGTAGTATAGTACAGGGGGGCACTGAAGCTTTCTTT. This translates into CASSIVQGGTEAFF.